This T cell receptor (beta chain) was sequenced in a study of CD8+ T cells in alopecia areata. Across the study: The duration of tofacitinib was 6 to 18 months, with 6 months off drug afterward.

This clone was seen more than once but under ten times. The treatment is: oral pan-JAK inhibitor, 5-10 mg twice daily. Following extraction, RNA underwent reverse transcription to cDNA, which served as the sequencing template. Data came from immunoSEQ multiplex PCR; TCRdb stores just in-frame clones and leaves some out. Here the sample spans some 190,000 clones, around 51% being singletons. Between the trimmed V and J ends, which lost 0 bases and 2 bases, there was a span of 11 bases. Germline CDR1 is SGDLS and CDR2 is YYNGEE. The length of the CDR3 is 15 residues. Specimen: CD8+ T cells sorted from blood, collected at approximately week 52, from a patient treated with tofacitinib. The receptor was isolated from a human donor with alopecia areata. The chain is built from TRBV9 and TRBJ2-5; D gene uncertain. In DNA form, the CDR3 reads TGTGCCAGCAGCGTAGTGGGCCGTGGGCAAGAGACCCAGTACTTC. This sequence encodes CASSVVGRGQETQYF.